What follows are 5 T cell receptor beta chains derived from one specimen sequenced in a study of T cells in Graves' hyperthyroidism and ophthalmopathy. It was RNA transcripts that yielded the amplified TCR beta CDR3 regions. The study used the HTBI primer set for a first-round RT-PCR of the TCR CDR3. TCRdb re-analysed the multiplex PCR reads in MiXCR, keeping a single row per CDR3 protein. The profile covers around 800,000 distinct CDR3 sequences, with 35% to 45% appearing a single time and around 9.3% taken by the ten largest. What was sequenced was blood. The origin of the receptors is a man younger than 35 with Graves' hyperthyroidism.

In regard to this clonotype: The junction shows a germline mismatch at one end, possibly a read error. V and J are TRBV10-2 and TRBJ1-1; a possible D gene is TRBD1 (5 bases). CDR1 is WSHSY, CDR2 SAAADI, per germline. The CDR3 consists of 16 residues. In DNA, the CDR3 is TGCACCAGCAGTCAAAGGAGGGGACCGATGAACACTGAAGCTTTCTTT. Translated: CTSSQRRGPMNTEAFF.

This clonotype appeared a few times. The chain recombines TRBV12-3 or TRBV12-4 with TRBJ1-5, with D perhaps TRBD1 (5 bases). V lost 4 bases and J 3 bases, leaving 10 bases between the germline ends. The CDR3 runs to 14 residues. CDR3 residues: CASSWGLLNQPQHF. The CDR3 coding sequence is TGTGCCAGCAGTTGGGGCCTCCTCAATCAGCCCCAGCATTTT.

This chain links TRBV6-6 with TRBJ1-2; D perhaps matches TRBD1 (6 bases). V lost 0 bases and J lost 5, with 19 bases in between. This CDR3 spans 17 amino acids. In germline, CDR1 is MNHNY, CDR2 SVGAGI (reference sequence). For the CDR3, the DNA is TGTGCCAGCAGTTACTCGATCCAGGGGCAACCCAAATATGGCTACACCTTC. Translating gives CASSYSIQGQPKYGYTF.

This clonotype was seen a handful of times. This CDR3 reads CAISESPGLEGELFF. The CDR3 bases are TGTGCCATCAGTGAGTCGCCCGGGTTAGAGGGGGAGCTGTTTTTT. The chain has TRBV10-3 and TRBJ2-2; D gene ambiguous. This CDR3 is built from 15 residues. The germline V and J ends were trimmed by 0 bases and 8 bases, with 13 bases remaining between them. Looked up from germline, CDR1 is ENHRY and CDR2 is SYGVKD.

This clonotype was observed at least ten times. J is TRBJ1-2 and V is TRBV12-3 or TRBV12-4; 7 positions agree with TRBD1. This CDR3 has 13 residues. The ends lost 5 bases at V and 8 bases at J; junction bases unmatched: 8. CDR3 region: CASSARRQGGYTF. CDR3 in DNA: TGTGCCAGCAGTGCTCGACGACAGGGAGGCTACACCTTC.